This T cell receptor (beta chain) was captured in a study of T cell repertoires in cytomegalovirus infection (dated by TCRdb to about 2019). Study-wide context: Because public TCR beta signatures pointed to carriage of CMV infection together with the matching HLA type, the HLA type of each donor mattered for the analysis.

Broader findings and caveats from the paper: The ex vivo response was dominated by HLA-C-restricted CMV-specific TCR beta clonotypes, which also provided the single most frequent clonotype in two of eight donors. Carriers of CMV infection plus the relevant HLA type were discriminated by the cumulative frequency of public TCR beta family members in the study cohort and in an independent roughly 370-donor cohort.

The listed sequencing device is Illumina HiSeq 1500. TCRdb redid the processing of the public reads, applying fastp at Q25 and MiXCR, and retained in-frame beta chains. Entries that share a CDR3 protein sequence are merged under the most common genes and DNA. The sample table shows some 220,000 distinct CDR3 sequences, and about 5.9% are seen once. The ten largest account for around 6.5% of the sample. From the cysteine through the phenylalanine, the CDR3 covers 15 amino acids. CDR3 DNA only is kept here, 45 bases in frame from base 1. Looking up the germline V gene (reference sequence) yields CDR1 DFQATT and CDR2 SNEGSKA. From V the trimming removes 3 bases and from J it removes 4 bases, while the gene matches leave 9 bases of the junction unaccounted for. This clonotype was observed many times. The antigen it recognizes is unknown. No base quality values were provided; no much bigger clone lies one nucleotide off.

The rearrangement combines TRBV20-1 with TRBJ2-1; 7 bases in the junction line up with TRBD2. The sequenced sample was PBMCs. This receptor was identified in a human donor in good health (CMV status not recorded). Some clones in this sample may be carry-over from other donors' samples. The bases are TGCAGTGCTAGGACGCGCGGGGGAGTTTACAATGAGCAGTTCTTC. This is translated as CSARTRGGVYNEQFF.